The count of the clone carrying this TCR beta chain is one. This specimen belongs to a study of T cell changes during pregnancy in multiple sclerosis. The assay was immunoSEQ multiplex PCR, and TCRdb's table has in-frame clones only and misses some. Of 50,000 to 60,000 clones listed, 80% to 90% are singletons. This TCR derives from a female donor with multiple sclerosis, enrolled in a pregnancy study. The sequencing used CD4+ T cells from peripheral blood mononuclear cells, collected in the third trimester of pregnancy.

The CDR3 region is CASSPRLAGRETQYF. In DNA form, the CDR3 reads TGCGCCAGCAGCCCACGACTAGCGGGTAGGGAGACCCAGTACTTC. J is TRBJ2-5 and V is TRBV5-1, with TRBD2 identical over 10 bases. Unmatched junction bases numbered 8, after V lost 4 bases and J lost 5 bases. The CDR3 runs 15 residues. In germline, CDR1 is SGHRS, CDR2 YFSETQ.